This T cell receptor (beta chain) was identified in a study of shared clonotypes between healthy human individuals. This clone was observed once. CDR3 length equals 17 residues. Trimming shortened V by 1 base and J by 3 bases, and 19 bases separated the two germline ends. CDR1 SGHTA and CDR2 FQGNSA come from the germline V gene. Donation came from healthy HIV-negative adults that had no recent acute infections or vaccinations. For sorted subsets, about 200 ng DNA per replicate equaled 30,000 or so T cell genomes. The data were produced by immunoSEQ multiplex PCR, yet TCRdb's version contains in-frame clones alone and is incomplete. The table lists around 700,000 clones, less than 85% of them singletons.

The sequenced sample was memory CD4+ T cells sorted from blood. Subset reported: CD45RA-negative fraction. This receptor was taken from a woman aged 25 to 39 in good health. The V and J genes are TRBV7-2 and TRBJ2-7; the D call may be TRBD1 or TRBD2 (5 bases each). For the CDR3, the DNA is TGTGCCAGCAGCTTAGGGGATGGGACCCCCGCCGGCTACGAGCAGTACTTC. Amino acid sequence: CASSLGDGTPAGYEQYF.